Following are 7 T cell receptor beta chains from one sample sequenced in a study of CD8 T cells in ankylosing spondylitis. TCRdb reanalysed the 5' RACE reads using MiXCR and keeps one entry per CDR3 protein. The table has about 64,000 distinct CDR3 sequences, under 7.5% seen once. Material: synovial fluid, either unsorted or a sorted T cell fraction (not recorded which). Every receptor here comes from a male donor with ankylosing spondylitis.

This chain links TRBV7-9 with TRBJ2-5; D is uncertain. CDR3 size: 13 residues. The V and J ends lost 3 bases and 0 bases respectively, with 5 bases between them. Germline assignment: CDR1 SEHNR and CDR2 FQNEAQ (reference sequence). In DNA form, the CDR3 reads TGTGCCAGCAGCTTCACTGACCAAGAGACCCAGTACTTC. This sequence encodes CASSFTDQETQYF.

This clonotype appeared many times. The rearrangement uses TRBV29-1 and TRBJ1-2, with a tentative D call TRBD1 (6 bases). Germline-derived CDR1 and CDR2 are SQVTM and ANQGSEA. The CDR3 runs 13 residues. V lost 3 bases and J lost 8, with 16 bases in between. CDR3 residues: CSVDGVGAIGYTF. As DNA, the CDR3 is TGCAGCGTTGACGGGGTGGGGGCGATCGGCTACACCTTC.

This clonotype has more than one count but fewer than ten. V and J are TRBV6-2 or TRBV6-3 and TRBJ2-5; tentative D call: TRBD1 (5 bases). The V end lost 0 bases, the J end lost 5 bases, and 16 bases lay between the germline ends. The V gene's germline CDR1 is MNHEY and CDR2 SVGEGT. The CDR3 spans 16 residues. In DNA form, the CDR3 reads TGTGCCAGCAGTTACTCGAAATATGGGGCCGGGGAGACCCAGTACTTC. It specifies CASSYSKYGAGETQYF.

In its sample, this clonotype was seen many times. The chain is built from TRBV7-8 and TRBJ1-2; unclear D gene. V gave up 3 bases and J gave up 4 bases, with 9 bases separating them. The CDR3 has 13 amino acids. Germline V CDR1 and CDR2: SGHVS, FQNEAQ. CDR3 sequence: CASSFAGLYGYTF. The CDR3 nucleotides read TGTGCCAGCAGCTTTGCAGGCCTCTATGGCTACACCTTC.

This clonotype was observed a handful of times. This chain connects TRBV4-2 to TRBJ2-3; 14 bases are a match to TRBD2. Trimming cost V 0 bases and J 6 bases; bases outside gene matches: 11. Germline CDR1 is LGHNA and CDR2 is YNFKEQ. The CDR3 contains 19 residues. This CDR3 is CASSQDPGLAGGLGDTQYF. The DNA for the CDR3 is TGTGCCAGCAGCCAAGATCCAGGACTAGCGGGAGGCCTCGGGGATACGCAGTATTTT.

This clonotype has a count of ten or more. V gene TRBV29-1 combines with J gene TRBJ2-1, with 9 bases identical to TRBD2. Germline trimming cut 7 bases from V and 11 bases from J; bases unmatched to any gene: 15. The CDR3 runs 14 residues. The germline V gene encodes CDR1 SQVTM and CDR2 ANQGSEA. CDR3 nucleotide sequence: TGCAGCGCCGACTTCGGGACTAGCCCTCTGAAGCAGTTCTTC. It encodes CSADFGTSPLKQFF.

This clonotype appeared many times. The rearrangement joins TRBV6-6 to TRBJ2-1, with 7 bases identical to TRBD1. The germline V gene encodes CDR1 MNHNY and CDR2 SVGAGI (reference sequence). With V trimmed by 6 bases and J by 8 bases, 7 bases remained unmatched. The CDR3 runs to 13 residues. This CDR3 reads CASRPGQYYEQFF. In DNA, the CDR3 is TGTGCCAGCAGGCCGGGACAGTATTATGAGCAGTTCTTC.